This T cell receptor (beta chain) was identified during a study of T cell responses to AZD1222 COVID-19 vaccine. Study results and caveats: Most donors were white British, females outnumbered males, and clonal diversity was possibly underestimated.

The CDR3 extends over 12 amino acids. In regard to this clone: Its cognate antigen is unknown.

The repertoire was sequenced with immunoSEQ multiplex PCR; TCRdb's copy has only in-frame clones and lacks some. In the table there are 150,000 to 200,000 clones, 85% to 95% of which are singletons. The receptor was isolated from an adult in good health. Sequences were derived from peripheral blood, sampled on day 0 of AZD1222 vaccination. The chain employs TRBV21-1 and TRBJ1-5. TRBV21-1 is designated a pseudogene. DNA of the CDR3: TGTGCCAGCAGTCTCCTTAATCAGCCCCAGCATTTT. Encoded protein: CASSLLNQPQHF.